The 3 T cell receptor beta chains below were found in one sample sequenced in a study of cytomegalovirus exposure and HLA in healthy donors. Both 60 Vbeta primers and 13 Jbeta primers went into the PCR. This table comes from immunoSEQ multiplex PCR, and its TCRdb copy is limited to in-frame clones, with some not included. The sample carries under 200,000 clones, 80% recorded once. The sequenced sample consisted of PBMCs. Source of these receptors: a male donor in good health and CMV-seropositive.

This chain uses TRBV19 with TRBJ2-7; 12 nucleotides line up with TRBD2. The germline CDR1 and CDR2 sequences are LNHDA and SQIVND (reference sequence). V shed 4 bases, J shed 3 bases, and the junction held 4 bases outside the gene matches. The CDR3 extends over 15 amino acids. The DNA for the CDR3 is TGTGCCAGTAGTAGACTAGCGGGAGAAGACTACGAGCAGTACTTC. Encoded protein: CASSRLAGEDYEQYF.

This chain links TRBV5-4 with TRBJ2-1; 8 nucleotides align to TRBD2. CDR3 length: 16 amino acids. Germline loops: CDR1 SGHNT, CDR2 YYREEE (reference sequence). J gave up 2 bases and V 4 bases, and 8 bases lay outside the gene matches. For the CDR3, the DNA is TGTGCCAGCAGCCCATACGGGGGGGGGACCTACAATGAGCAGTTCTTC. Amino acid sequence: CASSPYGGGTYNEQFF.

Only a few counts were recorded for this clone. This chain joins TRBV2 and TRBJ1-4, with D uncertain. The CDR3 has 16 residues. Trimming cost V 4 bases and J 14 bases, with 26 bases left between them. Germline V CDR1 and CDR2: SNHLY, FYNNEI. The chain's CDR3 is CASSVEGGGNTANLFF. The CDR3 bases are TGTGCCAGCAGTGTCGAGGGCGGAGGGAACACAGCAAATCTGTTTTTT.